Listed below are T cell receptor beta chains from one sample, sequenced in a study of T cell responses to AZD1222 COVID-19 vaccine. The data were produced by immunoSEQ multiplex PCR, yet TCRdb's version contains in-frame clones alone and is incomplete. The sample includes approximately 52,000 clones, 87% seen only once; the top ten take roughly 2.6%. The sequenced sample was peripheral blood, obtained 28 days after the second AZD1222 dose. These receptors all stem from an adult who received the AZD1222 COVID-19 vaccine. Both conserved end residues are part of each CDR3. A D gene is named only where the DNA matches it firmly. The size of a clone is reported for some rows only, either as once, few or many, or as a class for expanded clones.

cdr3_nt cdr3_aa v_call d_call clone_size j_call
TGTGCCTGGAACAACAGACAGGGCGGCGGCTACACCTTC CAWNNRQGGGYTF TRBV30 TRBD1 . TRBJ1-2
TGTGCCAGCAGTTTAAGGGAAGGTCAGCCCCAGCATTTT CASSLREGQPQHF TRBV12-3/TRBV12-4 . . TRBJ1-5
TGTGCCAGCAGCTTGGAGGTGGCTAGCGCTCACAATGAGCAGTTCTTC CASSLEVASAHNEQFF TRBV5-4 . once TRBJ2-1
TGTGCCAGCTCCCCTACCAATAGCAATCAGCCCCAGCATTTT CASSPTNSNQPQHF TRBV18 . once TRBJ1-5
TGTGCCAGCAGCCCCGGGTGGGCTAATGAAAAACTGTTTTTT CASSPGWANEKLFF TRBV28 . . TRBJ1-4
TGTGCCAGCAGTTTAGGGGGCCGTAATGAAAAACTGTTTTTT CASSLGGRNEKLFF TRBV28 . . TRBJ1-4
TGTGCCAGCACCAGGGGCTCGAGCTCCTACAATGAGCAGTTCTTC CASTRGSSSYNEQFF TRBV28 . . TRBJ2-1
TGCGCCAGCAGCTTGGATGGACTAGCGGGAGCCCCCGATACGCAGTATTTT CASSLDGLAGAPDTQYF TRBV5-1 TRBD2 . TRBJ2-3
TGTGCCAGCAGTTACAGCAGGGGCTCTGGGGCCAACGTCCTGACTTTC CASSYSRGSGANVLTF TRBV6-5 . once TRBJ2-6
TGCGCCAGCAGCTTGGGTACCGGACGATCAGATACGCAGTATTTT CASSLGTGRSDTQYF TRBV5-1 . . TRBJ2-3
TGTGCCAGCACCGGCCAACTAGCGGATAGCTCCTACAATGAGCAGTTCTTC CASTGQLADSSYNEQFF TRBV7-9 TRBD2 . TRBJ2-1
TGTGCCAGCAGTGATTCCATTCAGGGGATCAGGGATAGCATTCAGTACTTC CASSDSIQGIRDSIQYF TRBV2 . . TRBJ2-4
TGTGCCAGCAGCTTGGATCCGGGACTAGCGAATGAGCAGTTCTTC CASSLDPGLANEQFF TRBV7-2 TRBD2 . TRBJ2-1
TGTGCCAGTAGTTCGGGTTGGGGACAGGAGACCCAGTACTTC CASSSGWGQETQYF TRBV19 TRBD1 . TRBJ2-5
TGCGCCAGCAGAGAGGCTACGGCGGGAGGATTAGATACGCAGTATTTT CASREATAGGLDTQYF TRBV5-1 TRBD2 . TRBJ2-3
TGTGCCAGCAGCGCTCCCTGGGACAGGGAACAAGAGACCCAGTACTTC CASSAPWDREQETQYF TRBV7-9 TRBD1 . TRBJ2-5
TGTGCCAGCAGCTTAAGGGGGCAAAGTGAAAAACTGTTTTTT CASSLRGQSEKLFF TRBV7-8 TRBD1 . TRBJ1-4
TGTGCCAGCAGCCCGGGGCACGCAAACACTGAAGCTTTCTTT CASSPGHANTEAFF TRBV7-8 . . TRBJ1-1